The clone carrying this TCR beta chain occurred a few times. Generated by immunoSEQ multiplex PCR, the TCRdb table keeps only in-frame clones and is missing some. The repertoire holds some 210,000 clones, around nine tenths seen once, with about 5% in the top ten. This sample was included in a study of blood T cell repertoires in COVID-19. Overall study context: Sources were T cells, B-cell-depleted T cells, or PBMCs; the material itself was cDNA or gDNA.

The TCR originated in a woman aged 35 to 49 with acute or convalescent COVID-19. Sequencing input: peripheral blood.

The CDR3 region is CASSPTYSYGYTF. In DNA form, the CDR3 reads TGTGCCAGCAGTCCTACCTATTCCTATGGCTACACCTTC. The genes are TRBV6-5 and TRBJ1-2; D unresolved. Germline CDR1 and CDR2: MNHEY and SVGAGI. The ends were cut back, 5 bases at V and 4 bases at J, with 11 bases in the middle. The length of the CDR3 is 13 residues.